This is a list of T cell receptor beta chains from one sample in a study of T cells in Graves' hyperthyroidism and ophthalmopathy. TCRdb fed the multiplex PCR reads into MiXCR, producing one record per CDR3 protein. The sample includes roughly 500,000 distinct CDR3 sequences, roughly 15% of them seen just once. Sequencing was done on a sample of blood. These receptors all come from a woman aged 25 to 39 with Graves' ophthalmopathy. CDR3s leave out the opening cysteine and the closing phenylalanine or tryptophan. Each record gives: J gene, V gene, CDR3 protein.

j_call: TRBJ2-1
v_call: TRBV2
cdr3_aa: ASSEGPRRSGNNEQF

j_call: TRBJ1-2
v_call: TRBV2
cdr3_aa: ASRQGQIVNYGYT

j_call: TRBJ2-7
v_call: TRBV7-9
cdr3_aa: ASSFRIHEQY

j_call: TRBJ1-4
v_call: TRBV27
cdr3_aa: ASRPSGTETETNEKLF

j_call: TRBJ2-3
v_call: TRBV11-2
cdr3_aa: ASSLDSLAVTDTQY

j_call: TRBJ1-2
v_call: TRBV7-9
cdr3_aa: ASSLSVAGGVFSHGYT

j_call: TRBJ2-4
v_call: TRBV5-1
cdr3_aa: ASSLGTSGRSNIQY

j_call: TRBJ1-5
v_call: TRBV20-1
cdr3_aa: SARGTGEDQPQH

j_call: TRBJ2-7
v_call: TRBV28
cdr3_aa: ASTGRTGGVEQY

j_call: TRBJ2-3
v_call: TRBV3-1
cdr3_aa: ASSQKRLAGDHTQY

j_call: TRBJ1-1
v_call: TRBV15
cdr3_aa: ATSTEDGISIEAF

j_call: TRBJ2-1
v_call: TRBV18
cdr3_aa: ASSPYEGPAYNEQF

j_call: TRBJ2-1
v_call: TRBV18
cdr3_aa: ASSPRDRVRYNEQF

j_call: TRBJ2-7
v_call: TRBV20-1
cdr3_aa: SASPGWGLADEQY

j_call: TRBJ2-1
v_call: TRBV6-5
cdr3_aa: ASSYSNDGENEQF

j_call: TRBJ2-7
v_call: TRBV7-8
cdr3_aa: ASSSLAGGAEQY

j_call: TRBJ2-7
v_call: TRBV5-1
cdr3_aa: ASSLTRGEQY

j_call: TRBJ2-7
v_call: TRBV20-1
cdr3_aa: SARYSGGSSYEQY

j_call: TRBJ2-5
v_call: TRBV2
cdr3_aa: ASSESRQTQY

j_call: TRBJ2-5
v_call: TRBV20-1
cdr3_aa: SAEERGQETQY

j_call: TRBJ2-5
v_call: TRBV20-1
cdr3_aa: SAIRWGGEGETQY

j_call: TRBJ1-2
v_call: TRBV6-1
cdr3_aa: ASSGDTNYGYT

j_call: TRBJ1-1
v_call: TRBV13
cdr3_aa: ASSLGTFNTEAF

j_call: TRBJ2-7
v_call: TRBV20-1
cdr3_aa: SARGSGEGEQY

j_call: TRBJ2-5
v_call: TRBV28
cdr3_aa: ASSLAGPMETQY

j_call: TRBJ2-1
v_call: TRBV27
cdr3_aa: ASKIVGGRIMNEQF

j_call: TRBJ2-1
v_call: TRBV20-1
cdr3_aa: SAREIAPNSYNEQF

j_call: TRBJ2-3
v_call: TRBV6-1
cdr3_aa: ASSQTAGTQY

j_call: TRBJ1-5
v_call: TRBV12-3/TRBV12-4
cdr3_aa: ASSLRSSQPQH